These 15 T cell receptor beta chains were all obtained from the same sample, sequenced in a study of T-cell reconstitution after alpha-beta-depleted transplantation in children. During its preparation, the TCRbeta library received unique molecular identifiers. Each CDR3 protein is one row after TCRdb ran MiXCR on the PCR reads. The table has about 980,000 distinct CDR3 sequences, about 29% seen once. This specimen consisted of PBMCs, mostly from graft donor cells, obtained 360 days after TCRalphabeta/CD19-depleted stem cell transplant. The receptor source for this set is a boy in the first two years of life who had a stem cell transplant for SCID, so the T cells may come from the graft donor.

The CDR3 protein is CSARRGRQDFYEQYF. In DNA, the CDR3 is TGCAGTGCTAGGAGGGGGAGGCAAGATTTCTACGAGCAGTACTTC. The chain employs TRBV20-1 and TRBJ2-7; D could derive from TRBD1 or TRBD2 (6 bases each). Germline loops: CDR1 DFQATT, CDR2 SNEGSKA (reference sequence). V lost 3 bases to trimming and J lost 3 bases, with 18 bases between them. The CDR3 has 15 amino acids.

CDR3 loop: CASSLVLDDENIQYF. Here the CDR3 DNA reads TGTGCCAGCAGTTTAGTGCTGGACGACGAAAACATTCAGTACTTC. The V and J genes are TRBV12-3 or TRBV12-4 and TRBJ2-4; D gene ambiguous. The CDR3 runs to 15 residues. With 1 base removed from V and 5 bases from J, the gap between germline ends came to 12 bases.

This chain links TRBV6-2 or TRBV6-3 with TRBJ2-7; 8 nucleotides agree with TRBD2. The CDR3 runs to 16 residues. Per the germline V gene, CDR1 is MNHEY and CDR2 is SVGEGT. With V trimmed by 2 bases and J by 0 bases, 6 bases remained unmatched. DNA for the CDR3: TGTGCCAGCAGTTACGGCTTCGGGGGGGCCTCCTACGAGCAGTACTTC. It yields the protein CASSYGFGGASYEQYF.

This clonotype was counted between two and nine times. The CDR3 reads CASSFRGSTEAFF. Here the CDR3 DNA reads TGTGCCAGCAGTTTTAGGGGTTCGACTGAAGCTTTCTTT. The chain combines TRBV12-3 or TRBV12-4 with TRBJ1-1, with D perhaps matching TRBD1 (5 bases). Trimming removed 3 bases at V and 5 bases at J, with 10 bases between. This CDR3 region has 13 residues.

In its sample, this clonotype was seen a few times. The chain employs TRBV12-3 or TRBV12-4 and TRBJ2-1; TRBD1 aligns across 7 bases. The CDR3 is 14 amino acids. With V trimmed by 7 bases and J by 2 bases, 5 bases remained unmatched. The DNA for the CDR3 is TGTGCCAGCACCCGACAGGGCCCCTACAATGAGCAGTTCTTC. Its translation is CASTRQGPYNEQFF.

The V gene is TRBV12-3 or TRBV12-4, the J gene TRBJ2-1; 8 nucleotides align to TRBD2. Trimming took 7 bases from V and 7 from J; bases not matched to a gene: 9. The CDR3 contains 14 residues. The CDR3 bases are TGTGCCAGCACCCCTGGGACTAGTAGGAATGAGCAGTTCTTC. Protein: CASTPGTSRNEQFF.

This clonotype was counted between two and nine times. The gene calls are TRBV4-1 and TRBJ2-5; either TRBD1 or TRBD2 may supply D (5 bases each). The CDR3 loop spans 15 amino acids. Trimming took 1 base from V and 5 from J, leaving 14 bases between them. Germline lookup yields CDR1 MGHRA and CDR2 YSYEKL. The CDR3 sequence: CASSQVRDPGETQYF. The CDR3 nucleotides read TGCGCCAGCAGCCAAGTAAGGGACCCCGGCGAGACCCAGTACTTC.

This clonotype was counted ten times or more. An end of the junction differs from the germline gene, which may be a read error. CDR3 region: CASSLELGDTQYF. The CDR3 DNA reads TGTGCCAGCAGTTTAGAATTGGGGGATACGCAGTATTTT. This sequence joins TRBV5-1 and TRBJ2-3, with D unclear. Germline-derived CDR1 and CDR2 are SGHRS and YFSETQ. This CDR3 is 13 amino acids long.

This clonotype was observed a handful of times. V gene TRBV5-1 combines with J gene TRBJ1-1; D is possibly TRBD1 (6 bases). Germline lookup yields CDR1 SGHRS and CDR2 YFSETQ. V lost 4 bases, J lost 4 bases, and 11 bases lay in between. CDR3 length equals 13 residues. The DNA of the CDR3 is TGCGCCAGCAGCGGGCCACAGGGCACTGAAGCTTTCTTT. It encodes CASSGPQGTEAFF.

This clonotype showed up just a few times. The J gene is TRBJ2-7, the V gene TRBV4-2; 9 nucleotides agree with TRBD2. The J segment lost 3 bases and the V segment lost 0 bases, leaving 3 bases of the junction unmatched. CDR1 is LGHNA, CDR2 YNFKEQ, per germline. CDR3 length: 15 amino acids. The chain's CDR3 is CASSQEILAGYEQYF. CDR3 coding DNA: TGTGCCAGCAGCCAAGAAATACTAGCGGGCTACGAGCAGTACTTC.

A remark on this clonotype: This may come from a read error, since a much larger clone is one base off. The chain carries TRBV7-8 and TRBJ2-7, with a possible D match to TRBD1 (6 bases). The CDR3 is 14 amino acids. With 8 bases removed from V and 1 base from J, the gap between germline ends came to 15 bases. CDR1 and CDR2 from the germline V gene are SGHVS and FQNEAQ. DNA of the CDR3: TGTGCCAGCTCACTAAACAGGGTATCCTACGAGCAGTACTTC. Its translation is CASSLNRVSYEQYF.

This clonotype was seen more than once but under ten times. The chain employs TRBV5-5 and TRBJ1-1; TRBD1 matches 10 bases. There are 14 residues in the CDR3. CDR1 SGHKS and CDR2 YYEKEE come from the germline V gene (reference sequence). The trim removed 4 bases at V and 10 bases at J, leaving 10 bases unmatched. DNA for the CDR3: TGTGCCAGCAGCATCGCCGGGACAGGGGAAGTAGCTTTCTTT. It specifies CASSIAGTGEVAFF.

V usage is TRBV15 and J usage is TRBJ1-4, with D perhaps TRBD1 (6 bases). The CDR3 totals 14 residues. V was clipped by 1 base and J by 4 bases, with 7 bases between them. Germline lookup yields CDR1 LNHNV and CDR2 YYDKDF (reference sequence). The CDR3 nucleotides read TGTGCCACCAGCAGAGGAGGGGGTAATGAAAAACTGTTTTTT. Its protein is CATSRGGGNEKLFF.

In its sample, this clonotype was seen a few times. This chain's CDR3 is CSALDPIGAEAFF. The CDR3 bases are TGCAGCGCTTTGGACCCAATAGGCGCTGAAGCTTTCTTT. The chain uses TRBV29-1 and TRBJ1-1; D is undetermined. The CDR3 loop spans 13 amino acids. V was shortened by 7 bases and J by 6 bases, with 18 bases between the two germline ends. CDR1 is SQVTM, CDR2 ANQGSEA, per germline.

This clonotype was seen repeatedly, ten times or more. The chain is built from TRBV3-1 and TRBJ2-1; no clear D. The CDR3 sequence is 12 residues long. V dropped 1 base and J dropped 9 bases, with 7 bases sitting between them. The germline CDR1 and CDR2 sequences are LGHDT and YNNKEL (reference sequence). The CDR3 protein is CASSQVAFEQFF. The DNA of the CDR3 is TGTGCCAGCAGCCAAGTGGCTTTTGAGCAGTTCTTC.